This T cell receptor (beta chain) was captured in a study of response to subunit inactivated influenza vaccine. The CDR3 runs 13 residues. V lost 1 base to trimming and J lost 9 bases, with 10 bases between them. In germline, CDR1 is LGHNA, CDR2 YSLEER. Whole-study results and caveats: Researchers suggested that each seasonal influenza vaccination recruits few new T cells.

TCRdb independently ran MiXCR on the RT-PCR reads; one entry per CDR3 protein. The table has 170,000 or so distinct CDR3 sequences, 9.5% to 12% seen once. For this clonotype: Its antigen is not known.

V is TRBV4-3 and J is TRBJ1-3, with a weak D call TRBD1 (5 bases). The sample here was CD8+ T cells sorted from PBMCs, taken less than 30 months after vaccination. The receptor was isolated from a man between 50 and 75 years old who received an inactivated influenza vaccine. CDR3 sequence: CASSQGGSSTIYF. Here the CDR3 DNA reads TGCGCCAGCAGCCAAGGGGGCTCGAGCACCATATATTTT.